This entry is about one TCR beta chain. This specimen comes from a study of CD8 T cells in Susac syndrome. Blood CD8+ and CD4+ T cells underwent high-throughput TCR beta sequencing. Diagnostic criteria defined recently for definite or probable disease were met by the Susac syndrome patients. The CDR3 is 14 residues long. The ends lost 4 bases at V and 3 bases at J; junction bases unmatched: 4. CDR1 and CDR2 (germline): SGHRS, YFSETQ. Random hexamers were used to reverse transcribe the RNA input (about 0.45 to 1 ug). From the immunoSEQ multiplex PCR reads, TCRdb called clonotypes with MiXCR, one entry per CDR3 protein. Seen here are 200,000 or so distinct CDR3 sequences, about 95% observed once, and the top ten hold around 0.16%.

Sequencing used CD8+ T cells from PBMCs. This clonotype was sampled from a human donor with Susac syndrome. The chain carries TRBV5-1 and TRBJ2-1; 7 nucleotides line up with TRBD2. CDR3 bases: TGCGCCAGCAGCACCGCTAGCGGCTACAATGAGCAGTTCTTC. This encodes CASSTASGYNEQFF. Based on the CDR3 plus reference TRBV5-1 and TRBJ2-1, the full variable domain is KAGVTQTPRYLIKTRGQQVTLSCSPISGHRSVSWYQQTPGQGLQFLFEYFSETQRNKGNFPGRFSGRQFSNSRSEMNVSTLELGDSALYLCASSTASGYNEQFFGPGTRLTVL.